These T cell receptor beta chains were read from a single sample in a study of Ad26.COV2.S vaccination and SARS-CoV-2 variants. Clones were read by immunoSEQ multiplex PCR, and TCRdb kept only the in-frame ones, dropping some. The repertoire holds 300,000 to 500,000 clones, with roughly nine tenths as singletons. Material: peripheral blood, obtained in a trial of Ad26.COV2.S vaccine versus placebo. The receptors were gathered from a person between 18 and 60 years old who received the Ad26.COV2.S COVID-19 vaccine or a placebo. Each CDR3 is given with its conserved first and last residue. D genes are given only for firm matches. Not all rows give a size; the values are once, few, many and, for expanded clones, a class.

j_call clone_size d_call v_call cdr3_aa cdr3_nt
TRBJ1-6 - - TRBV3-1/TRBV3-2 CASSPRGASYNSPLHF TGTGCCAGCAGCCCTAGGGGGGCATCCTATAATTCACCCCTCCACTTT
TRBJ2-7 once TRBD2 TRBV6-5 CASSKGLAGVSEQYF TGTGCCAGTTCGAAGGGGCTAGCGGGGGTTTCCGAGCAGTACTTC
TRBJ1-3 - - TRBV10-3 CAISDPYDRRSGNTIYF TGTGCCATCAGTGATCCCTATGACAGGAGATCTGGAAACACCATATATTTT
TRBJ1-3 - - TRBV30 CAWSVRGGYGNTIYF TGTGCCTGGAGTGTTCGGGGTGGATATGGAAACACCATATATTTT
TRBJ1-5 many - TRBV10-1 CASSGRDNGSVSNQPQHF TGCGCCAGCAGTGGACGGGACAATGGTTCGGTCAGCAATCAGCCCCAGCATTTT
TRBJ1-1 - TRBD1 TRBV6-5 CASSRTGQGGPEAFF TGTGCCAGCAGTCGCACTGGACAGGGAGGACCTGAAGCTTTCTTT
TRBJ2-5 - - TRBV9 CASSVGGIGETQYF TGTGCCAGCAGCGTAGGCGGGATCGGGGAGACCCAGTACTTC
TRBJ1-1 - - TRBV2 CASSAAVNTEAFF TGTGCCAGCAGTGCGGCAGTGAACACTGAAGCTTTCTTT
TRBJ2-5 - - TRBV6-5 CASSYSSPGRETQYF TGTGCCAGCAGTTACTCGAGTCCGGGGAGGGAGACCCAGTACTTC
TRBJ2-7 - TRBD1 TRBV6-1 CASKIGTGGSYEQYF TGTGCCAGCAAGATCGGGACAGGGGGCTCCTACGAGCAGTACTTC
TRBJ2-5 once - TRBV18 CASSPTGTQGEETQYF TGTGCCAGCTCACCGACCGGGACTCAAGGGGAAGAGACCCAGTACTTC
TRBJ1-5 - - TRBV19 CASSYTDSLNQPQHF TGTGCCAGTAGTTACACGGACAGCCTGAATCAGCCCCAGCATTTT
TRBJ2-5 - TRBD2 TRBV5-4 CASSPVTSGGAGETQYF TGTGCCAGCAGCCCCGTGACTAGCGGGGGGGCAGGAGAGACCCAGTACTTC
TRBJ2-5 once - TRBV11-3 CASSLSGSAQETQYF TGTGCCAGCAGCTTATCGGGGAGCGCCCAAGAGACCCAGTACTTC
TRBJ1-1 once - TRBV6-4 CASSDSGGTEAFF TGTGCCAGCAGTGACTCAGGGGGTACTGAAGCTTTCTTT
TRBJ2-5 - - TRBV14 CASSHLRFQETQYF TGTGCCAGCAGCCATTTGAGATTCCAAGAGACCCAGTACTTC
TRBJ1-3 - - TRBV9 CASSSESFSSGNTIYF TGTGCCAGCAGCTCTGAGAGTTTCTCTTCTGGAAACACCATATATTTT
TRBJ1-1 - - TRBV3-1/TRBV3-2 CASKETDRSEAFF TGTGCCAGCAAAGAGACAGACCGCTCTGAAGCTTTCTTT
TRBJ2-7 - TRBD1 TRBV11-3 CASSTDRGNEQYF TGTGCCAGCAGCACGGACAGGGGTAACGAGCAGTACTTC
TRBJ1-6 - TRBD1 TRBV5-8 CASSLETGGGIDNSPLHF TGTGCCAGCAGCTTGGAGACAGGGGGAGGGATAGATAATTCACCCCTCCACTTT
TRBJ2-3 - - TRBV30 CAWSSGGGPNTQYF TGTGCCTGGAGTTCTGGGGGGGGGCCTAATACGCAGTATTTT
TRBJ2-7 - - TRBV5-4 CASSQPGTTNYEQYF TGTGCCAGCAGCCAACCCGGGACAACGAACTACGAGCAGTACTTC
TRBJ1-2 - - TRBV11-2 CASSLDRGSGPSYYTF TGTGCCAGCAGCTTAGATCGGGGTTCGGGCCCATCTTACTACACCTTC
TRBJ2-7 - - TRBV18 CASSPGGTISYEQYF TGTGCCAGCTCACCAGGGGGCACCATCTCCTACGAGCAGTACTTC
TRBJ2-2 - - TRBV11-2 CASSLVSSLGSMNTGELFF TGTGCCAGCAGCTTAGTTTCTTCGTTGGGGTCAATGAACACCGGGGAGCTGTTTTTT
TRBJ1-6 - TRBD1 TRBV13 CASSLNRGSVSPLHF TGTGCCAGCAGCTTAAACAGGGGGTCGGTCTCACCCCTCCACTTT
TRBJ2-2 - TRBD2 TRBV4-2 CASSQEAGTTLTGELFF TGTGCCAGCAGCCAAGAAGCCGGGACTACCCTCACCGGGGAGCTGTTTTTT
TRBJ1-1 few - TRBV29-1 CSVRRGRDTEAFF TGCAGCGTGAGACGGGGACGGGACACTGAAGCTTTCTTT
TRBJ2-7 - TRBD2 TRBV4-1 CASSQGIAGANYEQYF TGCGCCAGCAGCCAAGGAATAGCGGGGGCCAACTACGAGCAGTACTTC
TRBJ2-7 - - TRBV11-2 CASSSGTDTYEQYF TGTGCCAGCAGCTCGGGGACCGACACCTACGAGCAGTACTTC
TRBJ1-1 - - TRBV9 CASSVAPMNTEAFF TGTGCCAGCAGCGTAGCACCTATGAACACTGAAGCTTTCTTT
TRBJ2-2 - - TRBV6-5 CAIVDRQITGELFF TGTGCCATCGTGGACAGACAGATAACCGGGGAGCTGTTTTTT
TRBJ2-2 - TRBD1 TRBV4-1 CASSQLGGDRGTGELFF TGCGCCAGCAGCCAACTGGGCGGGGACAGGGGCACCGGGGAGCTGTTTTTT
TRBJ1-6 few - TRBV7-2 CASSLGAGRTNSPLHF TGTGCCAGCAGCTTAGGGGCGGGTCGGACTAATTCACCCCTCCACTTT
TRBJ2-5 - TRBD2 TRBV14 CASSQVAGGTLGETQYF TGTGCCAGCAGCCAAGTAGCGGGGGGGACCTTAGGAGAGACCCAGTACTTC
TRBJ1-2 once TRBD1 TRBV5-1 CASSLDRDSNYGYTF TGCGCCAGCAGCTTGGACCGGGACAGTAACTATGGCTACACCTTC
TRBJ2-3 - - TRBV5-5 CASSLGLISSTDTQYF TGTGCCAGCAGCTTGGGACTCATCTCTAGCACAGATACGCAGTATTTT
TRBJ1-2 - - TRBV11-1 CASSLDRNYGYTF TGTGCCAGCAGCTTAGACAGAAACTATGGCTACACCTTC
TRBJ1-2 - - TRBV2 CASSYISGYTF TGTGCCAGCTCATATATTTCTGGCTACACCTTC
TRBJ2-2 - TRBD1 TRBV6-1 CASSVAPGTGGVGELFF TGTGCCAGCAGTGTGGCCCCCGGGACAGGGGGTGTCGGGGAGCTGTTTTTT
TRBJ2-1 - TRBD2 TRBV4-1 CASSQASGGAGTYNEQFF TGCGCCAGCAGCCAAGCCAGCGGGGGGGCCGGGACCTACAATGAGCAGTTCTTC
TRBJ2-7 - TRBD1 TRBV2 CASSPNDGTGLEEQYF TGTGCCAGCAGCCCAAACGACGGGACAGGGCTGGAAGAGCAGTACTTC
TRBJ1-1 - - TRBV4-3 CASSQAVPPVNTEAFF TGCGCCAGCAGCCAAGCCGTCCCCCCAGTGAACACTGAAGCTTTCTTT